This is a list of T cell receptor beta chains from one sample in a study of molecular identifiers for immune sequencing clone quantification. TCRdb reanalysed the PCR reads using MiXCR and keeps one entry per CDR3 protein. The sample lists more than 10,000 distinct CDR3 sequences; about 20% were seen once. What was sequenced was naive CD8+ T cells from blood, with Jurkat cell RNA spiked in. These receptors were taken from a human donor in good health. Some libraries in this study had Jurkat cell RNA spiked in. CDR3s leave out the opening cysteine and the closing phenylalanine or tryptophan.

v_call cdr3_aa
TRBV6-1 ASSERRGHQPQH
TRBV4-1 ASSPLRSTDTQY
TRBV5-6 ASSAPDSSGNTIY
TRBV20-1 STSETFKLGNTGELF
TRBV7-8 ASSPGLAGATYEQY
TRBV29-1 SVEIPQLNTGELF
TRBV7-9 ASSLLTGENTEAF
TRBV19 ASSPETPMQETQY
TRBV19 ASSTPKAGEITDTQY
TRBV15 ATSRDHGGKYEQY
TRBV27 ASSLISGANVLT
TRBV9 ASSPPLGYEGREKLF
TRBV5-1 ASSLGPRGDEQF
TRBV4-2 ASSQGSQGYEQY
TRBV28 ASSSSHRGFGHEQY
TRBV28 ASSLDPLNGANVLT
TRBV10-3 ATEQGSNQPQH
TRBV29-1 SVEGLDTLSSGNTIY
TRBV7-8 ASSPGTGGIYGYT
TRBV4-3 ASSQGRAGGPYEQY
TRBV5-1 ASSLRRNTEAS
TRBV20-1 SAQGPNTDTQY
TRBV24-1 ATSARKGVGLETQY
TRBV2 ARALTRTSVLGDTQY
TRBV11-2 ASSLDGTSSDTQY
TRBV6-5 ASRGSWDEQF
TRBV7-3 ASSFLAGGSTDTQY
TRBV29-1 SVETPGDPSSYNEQF
TRBV5-1 ASSLPTGTSLAGELF
TRBV4-2 ASSQYTGLAPHEQY
TRBV11-3 ASGSWDRRSISTDTQY
TRBV20-1 SARGLAGAGTDTQY
TRBV29-1 SVEGRDNYGYT
TRBV29-1 SVLGARASYEQY
TRBV6-2/TRBV6-3 ASSKGAYNEQF
TRBV28 ASSTNVETGATSMIEQY
TRBV6-2/TRBV6-3 ASSYSRTGGGYT
TRBV27 ASSLFKGYTDTQY
TRBV29-1 SVDGKSTGELF
TRBV4-1 ASSPAPGLTSNEQF
TRBV6-4 ASSDSRGQGNTQY
TRBV28 ASSRKGGTGRREQY
TRBV3-1 ASSHNADLETQY
TRBV27 ASSLSKVAPIQY
TRBV24-1 ATSGSRYSNQPQH